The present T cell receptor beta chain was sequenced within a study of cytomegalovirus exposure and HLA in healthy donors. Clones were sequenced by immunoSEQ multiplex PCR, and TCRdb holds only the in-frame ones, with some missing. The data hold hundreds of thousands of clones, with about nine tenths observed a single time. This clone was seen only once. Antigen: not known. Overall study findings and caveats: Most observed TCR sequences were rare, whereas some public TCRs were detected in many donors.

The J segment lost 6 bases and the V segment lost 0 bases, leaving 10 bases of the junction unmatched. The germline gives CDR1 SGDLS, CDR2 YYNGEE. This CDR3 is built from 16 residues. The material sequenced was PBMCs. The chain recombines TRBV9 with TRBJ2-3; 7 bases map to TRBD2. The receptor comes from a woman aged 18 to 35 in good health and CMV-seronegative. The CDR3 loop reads CASSVVWASGADTQYF. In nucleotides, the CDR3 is TGTGCCAGCAGCGTAGTTTGGGCTAGCGGCGCGGATACGCAGTATTTT.